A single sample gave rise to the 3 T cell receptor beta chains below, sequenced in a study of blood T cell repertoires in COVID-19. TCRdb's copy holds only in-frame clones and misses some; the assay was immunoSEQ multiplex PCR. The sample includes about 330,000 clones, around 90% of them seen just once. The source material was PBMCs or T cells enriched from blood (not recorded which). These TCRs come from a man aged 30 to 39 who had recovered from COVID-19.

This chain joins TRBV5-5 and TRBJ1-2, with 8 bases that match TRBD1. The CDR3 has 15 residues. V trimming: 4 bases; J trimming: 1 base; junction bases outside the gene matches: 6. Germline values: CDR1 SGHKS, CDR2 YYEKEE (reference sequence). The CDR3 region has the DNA TGTGCCAGCAGCCCGGGACAGGCAAATAACTATGGCTACACCTTC. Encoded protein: CASSPGQANNYGYTF.

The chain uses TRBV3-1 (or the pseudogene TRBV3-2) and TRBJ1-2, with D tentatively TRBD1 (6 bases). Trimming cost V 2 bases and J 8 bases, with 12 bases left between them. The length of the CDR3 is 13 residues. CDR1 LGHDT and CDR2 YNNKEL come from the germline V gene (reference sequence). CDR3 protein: CASSQPGALGYTF. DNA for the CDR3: TGTGCCAGCAGCCAACCAGGGGCACTAGGCTACACCTTC.

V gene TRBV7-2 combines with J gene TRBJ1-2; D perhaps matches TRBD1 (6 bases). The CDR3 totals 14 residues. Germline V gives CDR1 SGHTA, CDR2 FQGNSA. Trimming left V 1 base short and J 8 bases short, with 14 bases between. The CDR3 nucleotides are TGTGCCAGCAGCTTAGGAGGCGGGGGGCAGGGCTACACCTTC. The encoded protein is CASSLGGGGQGYTF.